This TCR beta chain was sequenced during a study of T cell changes during pregnancy in multiple sclerosis. Profiling relied on immunoSEQ multiplex PCR, and the TCRdb table lists in-frame clones only, not all of them. The table records approximately 90,000 clones, just under 95% of them present only once. This material consisted of peripheral blood, taken in the third trimester of pregnancy. The source of this sequence is a female donor with multiple sclerosis, enrolled in a pregnancy study.

Written as DNA, the CDR3 is TGTGCCAGCAGTAGGCCTAGTACCGGGGAGCTGTTTTTT. Translation gives CASSRPSTGELFF. This rearrangement joins TRBV27 to TRBJ2-2; D call uncertain. The CDR3 contains 13 residues. Trimming pared 5 bases from V and 5 bases from J, leaving 9 bases between. Per germline, CDR1 MNHEY and CDR2 SMNVEV (reference sequence).